These 20 T cell receptor beta chains were sequenced from one sample in a study of cytomegalovirus exposure and HLA in healthy donors. This PCR relied on a set of 60 Vbeta primers and 13 Jbeta primers. The method was immunoSEQ multiplex PCR; TCRdb's version includes in-frame clones alone and lacks a portion of them. The sample yields under 5,500 clones, roughly 80% seen once. The sample taken for sequencing was PBMCs. Source of these receptors: a woman aged 40 to 55 in good health and CMV-seropositive.

The rearrangement uses TRBV25-1 and TRBJ1-4; 10 positions agree with TRBD1. Trimming took 6 bases from V and 6 from J; bases not matched to a gene: 4. The CDR3 has 14 residues. Germline CDR1 MGHDK, CDR2 SYGVNS. CDR3 in amino acids: CASSTGQGYEKLFF. The CDR3 DNA reads as TGTGCCAGCAGCACGGGACAGGGGTATGAAAAACTGTTTTTT.

The chain has TRBV30 and TRBJ2-1, with D perhaps TRBD1 (6 bases). The CDR3 extends over 17 amino acids. From germline, CDR1 is GTSNPN and CDR2 SVGIG (reference sequence). V was shortened by 2 bases and J by 2 bases, with 19 bases between the two germline ends. CDR3 amino acids: CAWSRGSLYVPYNEQFF. The CDR3 bases are TGTGCCTGGAGTAGGGGGTCACTATACGTCCCCTACAATGAGCAGTTCTTC.

The chain recombines TRBV5-1 with TRBJ1-1; D gene ambiguous. The ends were cut back, 4 bases at V and 3 bases at J, with 13 bases in the middle. CDR1 is SGHRS, CDR2 YFSETQ, per germline. The CDR3 is 14 residues long. Here the CDR3 DNA reads TGCGCCAGCAGCGCAGGCCGGCGCGACACTGAAGCTTTCTTT. It yields the protein CASSAGRRDTEAFF.

The chain uses TRBV6-5 and TRBJ1-1; perhaps TRBD1 as D (5 bases). Germline V gives CDR1 MNHEY, CDR2 SVGAGI. V lost 5 bases, J lost 4 bases, and 14 bases lay in between. This CDR3 is built from 14 residues. The CDR3 nucleotides are TGTGCCAGCAGTGGCAGGGCAGGGATCACTGAAGCTTTCTTT. Translated, it gives CASSGRAGITEAFF.

This chain connects TRBV30 to TRBJ1-4; D is possibly TRBD1 (6 bases). The CDR3 runs 17 residues. V was clipped by 0 bases and J by 10 bases, with 24 bases between them. CDR1 and CDR2 from the germline V gene are GTSNPN and SVGIG (reference sequence). CDR3 coding DNA: TGTGCCTGGAGTGTAACGAAAGGAGGTAGGGACATCGGAAAACTGTTTTTT. Amino acid sequence: CAWSVTKGGRDIGKLFF.

The chain has TRBV29-1 and TRBJ1-2; D is perhaps TRBD1 (5 bases). The CDR3 spans 11 residues. Germline loops: CDR1 SQVTM, CDR2 ANQGSEA. With 5 bases removed from V and 4 bases from J, the gap between germline ends came to 8 bases. CDR3 nucleotides: TGCAGCGTTAGGGGCAGCTATGGCTACACCTTC. Amino acids: CSVRGSYGYTF.

The chain links TRBV5-1 to TRBJ2-1, with D perhaps matching TRBD1 (6 bases). V lost 1 base and J 8 bases, leaving 13 bases between the germline ends. Germline V lookup: CDR1 SGHRS, CDR2 YFSETQ. The CDR3 runs to 14 residues. The CDR3 region is CASSLFQGQDEQFF. CDR3 in DNA: TGCGCCAGCAGCTTGTTTCAGGGGCAGGATGAGCAGTTCTTC. Filled out from reference TRBV5-1 and TRBJ2-1, the complete variable domain reads KAGVTQTPRYLIKTRGQQVTLSCSPISGHRSVSWYQQTPGQGLQFLFEYFSETQRNKGNFPGRFSGRQFSNSRSEMNVSTLELGDSALYLCASSLFQGQDEQFFGPGTRLTVL.

The chain recombines TRBV7-6 with TRBJ1-4, with D possibly TRBD1 on 5 matching bases. V was shortened by 3 bases and J by 8 bases, with 13 bases between the two germline ends. The CDR3 runs 14 residues. Germline CDR1 reads SGHVS; CDR2 reads FNYEAQ. The CDR3 sequence is CASSLTGVGEKLFF. CDR3 sequence (DNA): TGTGCCAGCAGCTTGACGGGGGTTGGGGAAAAACTGTTTTTT.

As regards this clone: The same CDR3 is also encoded by other DNA sequences in this sample. V and J are TRBV30 and TRBJ1-1; possible D gene TRBD1, 6 bases. The CDR3 extends over 12 amino acids. Germline CDR1 is GTSNPN and CDR2 is SVGIG (reference sequence). The germline V and J ends were trimmed by 5 bases and 1 base, with 8 bases remaining between them. The CDR3 DNA reads as TGTGCCTGGGGCAGGGGGAACACTGAAGCTTTCTTT. It codes for CAWGRGNTEAFF. Together with reference TRBV30 and TRBJ1-1, the CDR3 gives the full variable domain: SQTIHQWPATLVQPVGSPLSLECTVEGTSNPNLYWYRQAAGRGLQLLFYSVGIGQISSEVPQNLSASRPQDRQFILSSKKLLLSDSGFYLCAWGRGNTEAFFGQGTRLTVV.

The chain couples TRBV29-1 to TRBJ1-5; 8 bases line up with TRBD1. Trimming at V came to 6 bases and at J to 3 bases, leaving 7 bases not matched to a gene. This CDR3 region has 14 residues. CDR1 is SQVTM and CDR2 is ANQGSEA in the germline V gene. For the CDR3, the DNA is TGCAGCGTCGTCGGGACAGGTCTCAATCAGCCCCAGCATTTT. As protein: CSVVGTGLNQPQHF.

This clone occurred once. The V call is TRBV29-1, the J call TRBJ2-7, with D possibly TRBD2 on 6 matching bases. From germline, CDR1 is SQVTM and CDR2 ANQGSEA. The V end lost 5 bases, the J end lost 6 bases, and 11 bases lay between the germline ends. This CDR3 is 11 amino acids long. The CDR3 DNA reads TGCAGCGTTCCAGTCGGGGGCGAGCAGTACTTC. Its translation: CSVPVGGEQYF.

V gene TRBV4-1 combines with J gene TRBJ1-1; a possible D gene is TRBD1 (5 bases). Deletions cut 0 bases from V and 5 bases from J, with 19 bases between. Germline-derived CDR1 and CDR2 are MGHRA and YSYEKL. The CDR3 loop spans 17 amino acids. The chain's CDR3 is CASSQDSGLLWWTEAFF. The CDR3, as DNA: TGCGCCAGCAGCCAAGATTCAGGGCTTCTGTGGTGGACTGAAGCTTTCTTT.

V and J are TRBV7-8 and TRBJ1-1; D ambiguous. Per the germline V gene, CDR1 is SGHVS and CDR2 is FQNEAQ. Trimming shortened V by 5 bases and J by 6 bases, and 16 bases separated the two germline ends. The CDR3 totals 14 residues. The DNA of the CDR3 is TGTGCCAGCAGCCCTCAACTTACCGAGGCTGAAGCTTTCTTT. Its protein is CASSPQLTEAEAFF.

V is TRBV5-1 and J is TRBJ1-1; 7 nucleotides line up with TRBD1. This CDR3 contains 15 residues. Germline CDR1 SGHRS, CDR2 YFSETQ. After removal of 2 bases from V and 2 bases from J, the junction contained 6 bases not matched to a gene. As DNA, the CDR3 is TGCGCCAGCAGCTTTATACAGGGGCCAAACACTGAAGCTTTCTTT. Translation: CASSFIQGPNTEAFF.

This clone was detected a few times. V usage is TRBV30 and J usage is TRBJ1-5, with 8 nucleotides matching TRBD1. Germline V gene lookup returns CDR1 GTSNPN and CDR2 SVGIG (reference sequence). This CDR3 is 15 amino acids long. Germline trimming cut 2 bases from V and 6 bases from J; bases unmatched to any gene: 9. CDR3 sequence reads: CAWSPAGGGGQPQHF. The CDR3 DNA reads as TGTGCCTGGAGTCCAGCAGGGGGCGGGGGTCAGCCCCAGCATTTT.

The J gene is TRBJ1-4, the V gene TRBV6-5; 8 nucleotides agree with TRBD1. The CDR3 is made up of 15 amino acids. From germline, CDR1 is MNHEY and CDR2 SVGAGI. The J segment lost 5 bases and the V segment lost 2 bases, leaving 4 bases of the junction unmatched. The CDR3 region is CASSYGTGGNEKLFF. In DNA, the CDR3 is TGTGCCAGCAGTTACGGGACAGGCGGCAATGAAAAACTGTTTTTT.

This chain joins TRBV30 and TRBJ1-1; the D gene is possibly TRBD1 (6 bases). V lost 1 base and J lost 10, with 10 bases in between. The CDR3 spans 11 residues. CDR1 GTSNPN and CDR2 SVGIG come from the germline V gene (reference sequence). This chain's CDR3 is CAWSGQVRAFF. DNA for the CDR3: TGTGCCTGGAGTGGACAGGTCAGAGCTTTCTTT.

The gene calls are TRBV30 and TRBJ1-5; no clear D gene. V dropped 0 bases and J dropped 2 bases, with 8 bases sitting between them. Per germline, CDR1 GTSNPN and CDR2 SVGIG (reference sequence). The CDR3 loop spans 14 amino acids. The DNA of the CDR3 is TGTGCCTGGAGTGTATTGGGAGGCAATCAGCCCCAGCATTTT. This sequence encodes CAWSVLGGNQPQHF. Filled out from reference TRBV30 and TRBJ1-5, the complete variable domain reads SQTIHQWPATLVQPVGSPLSLECTVEGTSNPNLYWYRQAAGRGLQLLFYSVGIGQISSEVPQNLSASRPQDRQFILSSKKLLLSDSGFYLCAWSVLGGNQPQHFGDGTRLSIL.

The V call is TRBV6-5, the J call TRBJ2-5, with TRBD2 identical over 11 bases. Germline CDR1 and CDR2: MNHEY and SVGAGI. The CDR3 is 15 amino acids. V shed 2 bases and J 4 bases; nucleotides not matched to a gene: 3. The CDR3 spells CASSYHGTSGETQYF. CDR3 coding DNA: TGTGCCAGCAGTTACCACGGGACTAGCGGAGAGACCCAGTACTTC.

The genes are TRBV29-1 and TRBJ2-7; D is unclear. This CDR3 has 11 residues. Germline values: CDR1 SQVTM, CDR2 ANQGSEA. V dropped 5 bases and J dropped 2 bases, with 7 bases sitting between them. CDR3 region: CSVRTAYEQYF. In DNA form, the CDR3 reads TGCAGCGTTCGAACAGCCTACGAGCAGTACTTC.